This T cell receptor beta chain was identified during a study of blood T cell repertoires in COVID-19. Study at large: Samples representing acute and convalescent COVID-19 were sourced from the United States, Italy and Spain. The analysed material was cDNA or gDNA that came from T cells, B-cell-depleted T cells, or PBMCs.

The assay was immunoSEQ multiplex PCR, and TCRdb's table has in-frame clones only and misses some. The table lists 150,000 or so clones, 70% to 85% of them singletons. This clone was observed a few times. Other nucleotide sequences from this sample produce the same CDR3. Germline V lookup: CDR1 SEHNR, CDR2 FQNEAQ (reference sequence). J was trimmed by 1 base and V by 6 bases; bases with no gene match: 1. CDR3 length: 13 residues. The genes are TRBV7-9 and TRBJ2-5, with 8 nucleotides matching TRBD2. This receptor was identified in a woman aged 55-75 years with acute or convalescent COVID-19. The sequencing sample was made of peripheral blood. CDR3 sequence reads: CASSRGGQETQYF. Here the CDR3 DNA reads TGTGCCAGCAGTCGGGGGGGCCAAGAGACCCAGTACTTC.